Below, one T cell receptor beta chain is given with its context. The entry originates in a study of beta chain features in type 1 diabetes. This CDR3 has 14 amino acids. J lost 5 bases, V lost 1 base, and 8 bases had no gene match. Germline V CDR1 and CDR2: SQVTM, ANQGSEA. Isolated RNA was reverse transcribed in full, so expressed TCRB transcripts were sequenced. The protocol was immunoSEQ multiplex PCR, while the TCRdb copy is restricted to in-frame clones and leaves out a portion. The data hold 200,000 to 250,000 clones, with 25% to 30% observed a single time. The sample taken for sequencing was central memory CD4+ T cells from blood. This chain uses TRBV29-1 with TRBJ2-7, with TRBD1 matching 7 bases. The receptor's source is a man aged 30 to 39 in good health. CDR3: CSVEARQGADEQYF. The CDR3 DNA follows: TGCAGCGTTGAAGCGAGACAGGGAGCGGACGAGCAGTACTTC.